The clone carrying this T cell receptor (beta chain) was seen more than once but under ten times. The sample belongs to a study of blood T cell repertoires in COVID-19. Across the whole study: Samples of COVID-19 (acute and convalescent) were obtained from the United States, Italy and Spain. From T cells, B-cell-depleted T cells, or PBMCs came the material, which was cDNA or gDNA.

The V gene's germline CDR1 is MNHEY and CDR2 SVGEGT. The CDR3 spans 17 residues. The J segment lost 6 bases and the V segment lost 5 bases, leaving 9 bases of the junction unmatched. Original methodology: From reference gene primer amplification, estimates of nucleated cell counts were derived. Method: immunoSEQ multiplex PCR; TCRdb's copy keeps in-frame clones and lacks some. The V and J calls and clone size are taken from that table; D and trimming were inferred from the DNA. Here the sample spans roughly 99,000 clones, 60% to 85% being singletons. Sequenced material: peripheral blood. V and J are TRBV6-2 or TRBV6-3 and TRBJ2-1, with TRBD2 identical over 14 bases. The clonotype comes from a woman at least 80 years old with active or convalescent COVID-19. This CDR3 reads CASSTFKTSGRANEQFF. The DNA of the CDR3 is TGTGCCAGCAGTACATTTAAGACTAGCGGGAGGGCCAATGAGCAGTTCTTC.